These 32 T cell receptor beta chains came from one sample sequenced in a study of shared clonotypes between healthy human individuals. This table comes from immunoSEQ multiplex PCR, and its TCRdb copy is limited to in-frame clones, with some not included. Found here are 2,500,000 or so clones, about nine tenths of them singletons; the top ten hold around 0.4%. Sample: naive CD4+ T cells from PBMCs. Stated subset: CD45RA+ positively selected. The receptors were gathered from a man aged 18 to 35 in good health. Some clones in this sample may be carry-over from other donors' samples.

V usage is TRBV27 and J usage is TRBJ2-2; 8 positions match TRBD2. From germline, CDR1 is MNHEY and CDR2 SMNVEV (reference sequence). CDR3 size: 17 residues. V gave up 2 bases and J gave up 2 bases; unmatched junction bases: 7. CDR3 DNA: TGTGCCAGCAGTTTAAGAGCGGGAGTGGAAAACACCGGGGAGCTGTTTTTT. Protein sequence: CASSLRAGVENTGELFF.

V usage is TRBV7-9 and J usage is TRBJ2-2; unclear D gene. Germline lookup yields CDR1 SEHNR and CDR2 FQNEAQ (reference sequence). The CDR3 spans 15 residues. The germline V and J ends were trimmed by 3 bases and 0 bases, with 8 bases remaining between them. As DNA, the CDR3 is TGTGCCAGCAGCTTTCGAGCGACGAACACCGGGGAGCTGTTTTTT. Translated, it gives CASSFRATNTGELFF. The whole variable domain, filled in from reference TRBV7-9 and TRBJ2-2, reads DTGVSQNPRHKITKRGQNVTFRCDPISEHNRLYWYRQTLGQGPEFLTYFQNEAQLEKSRLLSDRFSAERPKGSFSTLEIQRTEQGDSAMYLCASSFRATNTGELFFGEGSRLTVL.

The V gene is TRBV28, the J gene TRBJ2-2; D is uncertain. V was cut by 5 bases and J by 0 bases, with 13 bases left in between. The germline gives CDR1 MDHEN, CDR2 SYDVKM. CDR3 size: 16 residues. The CDR3 spells CASSPQRHPNTGELFF. As DNA, the CDR3 is TGTGCCAGCAGTCCGCAGAGGCACCCGAACACCGGGGAGCTGTTTTTT.

In the case of this clone: The germline gene is not matched at one end of the junction; a read error may be the cause. The gene calls are TRBV7-9 and TRBJ1-3, with D possibly matching TRBD1 (5 bases). CDR3 size: 15 residues. Germline CDR1 SEHNR, CDR2 FQNEAQ (reference sequence). Here the CDR3 reads CASSDQEGAGDTIYF. The DNA for the CDR3 is TGTGCCAGCAGCGACCAGGAAGGGGCTGGAGACACCATATATTTT.

This clone was seen just once. This chain connects TRBV5-6 to TRBJ2-3; weak D call: TRBD1 (5 bases). The CDR3 consists of 13 residues. The V and J ends lost 0 bases and 6 bases respectively, with 8 bases between them. Germline values: CDR1 SGHDT, CDR2 YYEEEE. The CDR3 reads CASSLGYRDTQYF. DNA for the CDR3: TGTGCCAGCAGCTTGGGGTACAGGGATACGCAGTATTTT.

This chain joins TRBV5-1 and TRBJ2-7, with 13 bases aligning to TRBD2. Trimming at V came to 0 bases and at J to 7 bases, leaving 1 base not matched to a gene. Per the germline V gene, CDR1 is SGHRS and CDR2 is YFSETQ. The CDR3 contains 14 residues. Here the CDR3 reads CASSLVGLAGEQYF. Written as DNA, the CDR3 is TGCGCCAGCAGCTTGGTGGGACTAGCGGGGGAGCAGTACTTC.

The CDR3 reads CASSAGPNRGGEQYF. CDR3 bases: TGTGCCAGCAGCGCCGGGCCGAACCGAGGGGGCGAGCAGTACTTC. The rearrangement uses TRBV11-2 and TRBJ2-7, with a possible D match to TRBD1 (6 bases). There are 15 residues in the CDR3. CDR1 is SGHAT, CDR2 FQNNGV, per germline. Trimming took off 5 bases at V and 6 bases at J, with 20 bases between the two ends.

The chain joins TRBV4-1 to TRBJ1-1; TRBD1 is a possible D gene (5 bases). The CDR3 sequence is 15 residues long. Germline-derived CDR1 and CDR2 are MGHRA and YSYEKL. The germline V and J ends were trimmed by 2 bases and 4 bases, with 14 bases remaining between them. The chain's CDR3 is CASSQSGTAFTEAFF. The DNA for the CDR3 is TGCGCCAGCAGCCAATCGGGGACCGCGTTCACTGAAGCTTTCTTT.

This chain joins TRBV30 and TRBJ2-7, with TRBD2 as a possible D gene (6 bases). The V and J ends lost 3 bases and 4 bases respectively, with 16 bases between them. Germline assignment: CDR1 GTSNPN and CDR2 SVGIG (reference sequence). The CDR3 runs to 14 residues. The CDR3 sequence: CAWSPGGTIYEQYF. Here the CDR3 DNA reads TGTGCCTGGAGCCCCGGGGGAACGATTTACGAGCAGTACTTC.

J is TRBJ1-4 and V is TRBV28; 10 bases line up with TRBD1. The CDR3 runs 17 residues. CDR1 is MDHEN and CDR2 is SYDVKM in the germline V gene. The V gene end was trimmed by 2 bases and the J gene end by 1 base; junction bases not matched to a gene: 4. The CDR3 region is CASSLGTGVGTNEKLFF. The CDR3 DNA sequence: TGTGCCAGCAGTTTAGGGACAGGGGTTGGAACTAATGAAAAACTGTTTTTT.

This chain connects TRBV7-9 to TRBJ2-3; TRBD2 matches 8 bases. Per the germline V gene, CDR1 is SEHNR and CDR2 is FQNEAQ (reference sequence). The V gene end was trimmed by 6 bases and the J gene end by 7 bases; junction bases not matched to a gene: 9. The CDR3 is made up of 14 amino acids. In nucleotides, the CDR3 is TGTGCCAGCAGAACTAGCGGCAGTGGGAATACGCAGTATTTT. It yields the protein CASRTSGSGNTQYF.

The chain has TRBV9 and TRBJ2-5; 8 bases map to TRBD2. The length of the CDR3 is 16 residues. CDR1 is SGDLS and CDR2 is YYNGEE in the germline V gene. V lost 0 bases and J lost 3; bases outside the gene matches: 7. CDR3 protein: CASSVVAGGTEETQYF. The CDR3 coding sequence is TGTGCCAGCAGCGTAGTCGCGGGGGGAACGGAAGAGACCCAGTACTTC.

In DNA, the CDR3 is TGTGCCAGCAGCCCGAGCCGTATACTAGCGGGGAGATACAATGAGCAGTTCTTC. This codes for CASSPSRILAGRYNEQFF. The rearrangement links TRBV5-6 to TRBJ2-1; 10 nucleotides align to TRBD2. V gave up 4 bases and J gave up 4 bases; unmatched junction bases: 14. This CDR3 spans 18 amino acids. Per germline, CDR1 SGHDT and CDR2 YYEEEE. Filled out from reference TRBV5-6 and TRBJ2-1, the complete variable domain reads DAGVTQSPTHLIKTRGQQVTLRCSPKSGHDTVSWYQQALGQGPQFIFQYYEEEERQRGNFPDRFSGHQFPNYSSELNVNALLLGDSALYLCASSPSRILAGRYNEQFFGPGTRLTVL.

The chain recombines TRBV28 with TRBJ2-3, with D unresolved. The V and J ends lost 2 bases and 3 bases respectively, with 9 bases between them. The CDR3 extends over 14 amino acids. Looked up from germline, CDR1 is MDHEN and CDR2 is SYDVKM. The CDR3 region is CASSLNRATDTQYF. In DNA form, the CDR3 reads TGTGCCAGCAGTTTAAATAGGGCGACAGATACGCAGTATTTT.

The gene calls are TRBV5-1 and TRBJ2-1, with a tentative D call TRBD1 (6 bases). CDR3 size: 14 residues. CDR1 is SGHRS, CDR2 YFSETQ, per germline. V was clipped by 4 bases and J by 8 bases, with 16 bases between them. The CDR3 sequence: CASSSTGTNDEQFF. As DNA, the CDR3 is TGCGCCAGCAGCAGCACCGGGACAAACGATGAGCAGTTCTTC.

The chain couples TRBV7-3 to TRBJ1-1; perhaps TRBD1 as D (6 bases). The ends were cut back, 1 base at V and 1 base at J, with 7 bases in the middle. Germline-derived CDR1 and CDR2 are SGHTA and FQGTGA. CDR3 length: 14 amino acids. The CDR3 coding sequence is TGTGCCAGCAGCTTAAAAGGGGGGAACACTGAAGCTTTCTTT. Protein sequence: CASSLKGGNTEAFF.

V is TRBV11-3 and J is TRBJ1-1; D unclear. Deletions cut 4 bases from V and 4 bases from J, with 10 bases between. The CDR3 is 13 amino acids. Germline CDR1 SGHNT, CDR2 YENEEA. CDR3 DNA: TGTGCCAGCAGCTCTTATGTGTCCACTGAAGCTTTCTTT. This translates into CASSSYVSTEAFF.

This sequence joins TRBV7-2 and TRBJ2-5; D unresolved. The CDR3 sequence is 14 residues long. Germline V gene sequence: CDR1 SGHTA, CDR2 FQGNSA. Trimming removed 5 bases from V and 2 bases from J, with 12 bases in between. CDR3 amino acids: CASSPNGVQETQYF. The CDR3 bases are TGTGCCAGCAGCCCCAATGGAGTACAAGAGACCCAGTACTTC.

This chain's CDR3 is CASSQVGGPIAKNIQYF. The CDR3 nucleotides read TGCGCCAGCAGCCAAGTGGGGGGACCGATAGCCAAAAACATTCAGTACTTC. This chain uses TRBV4-1 with TRBJ2-4; TRBD2 is a possible D gene (6 bases). Germline V gene sequence: CDR1 MGHRA, CDR2 YSYEKL. The V gene lost 1 base and the J gene lost 0 bases, with 13 bases spanning the gap. The CDR3 totals 17 residues.

The chain joins TRBV30 to TRBJ1-2; D remains unclear. Trimming removed 4 bases at V and 1 base at J, with 13 bases between. CDR1 is GTSNPN, CDR2 SVGIG, per germline (reference sequence). CDR3 length: 14 residues. The CDR3 DNA reads as TGTGCCTGGATCGGAAGGGAAGGTAACTATGGCTACACCTTC. It specifies CAWIGREGNYGYTF.

The chain joins TRBV7-2 to TRBJ2-2; 7 bases agree with TRBD1. The CDR3 is 13 residues long. In germline, CDR1 is SGHTA, CDR2 FQGNSA. The junction had 4 bases not matched to a gene; V was cut back by 4 bases and J by 8 bases. The CDR3 DNA sequence: TGTGCCAGCAGCTCCGACAGGGCGGGGGAGCTGTTTTTT. Protein: CASSSDRAGELFF.

The chain links TRBV9 to TRBJ2-7; D perhaps matches TRBD1 (5 bases). This CDR3 comprises 14 residues. The germline V and J ends were trimmed by 4 bases and 1 base, with 12 bases remaining between them. CDR1 is SGDLS and CDR2 is YYNGEE in the germline V gene. The CDR3, as DNA: TGTGCCAGCAGCAAAAGGGGTCCTTCCTACGAGCAGTACTTC. It is translated as CASSKRGPSYEQYF.

This chain connects TRBV4-3 to TRBJ2-5; possibly TRBD1 or TRBD2 for D (5 bases each). CDR3 length: 13 amino acids. The germline V gene encodes CDR1 LGHNA and CDR2 YSLEER. Trimming cost V 0 bases and J 6 bases, with 8 bases left between them. CDR3 protein: CASSQEKGQTQYF. For the CDR3, the DNA is TGCGCCAGCAGCCAAGAAAAGGGACAGACCCAGTACTTC.

This sequence joins TRBV28 and TRBJ1-4, with a weak D call TRBD1 (5 bases). This CDR3 region has 15 residues. V gave up 5 bases and J gave up 4 bases, with 14 bases separating them. Germline CDR1 MDHEN, CDR2 SYDVKM. In DNA, the CDR3 is TGTGCCAGCAGTGGGCGACAGAACTTTAATGAAAAACTGTTTTTT. Translated, it gives CASSGRQNFNEKLFF.

In the case of this clone: The junction differs from germline at one of its ends, possibly a read error. V is TRBV7-2 and J is TRBJ1-2; no firm D call. CDR3 length: 18 amino acids. Germline values: CDR1 SGHTA, CDR2 FQGNSA. The CDR3 DNA sequence: TGTGCCAGCAGCCCTCGAACTGGGCAGACTACCCCTAAATATGGCTACACCTTC. Translated: CASSPRTGQTTPKYGYTF.

The V and J genes are TRBV19 and TRBJ2-7; the D gene is possibly TRBD2 (6 bases). Trimming removed 4 bases at V and 0 bases at J, with 13 bases between. CDR1 is LNHDA, CDR2 SQIVND, per germline (reference sequence). The CDR3 consists of 15 residues. The CDR3 DNA reads as TGTGCCAGTAGTACACCGGGACTCAGCTCCTACGAGCAGTACTTC. Residues: CASSTPGLSSYEQYF.

The chain employs TRBV28 and TRBJ2-3; D call uncertain. The CDR3 is made up of 16 amino acids. CDR1 and CDR2 from the germline V gene are MDHEN and SYDVKM. V was shortened by 3 bases and J by 2 bases, with 15 bases between the two germline ends. Here the CDR3 reads CASSFEPTSFTDTQYF. In DNA, the CDR3 is TGTGCCAGCAGTTTCGAACCGACCTCTTTCACAGATACGCAGTATTTT.

The chain joins TRBV18 to TRBJ2-2; weak D call: TRBD2 (6 bases). Per the germline V gene, CDR1 is KGHSH and CDR2 is LQKENI. With 3 bases removed from V and 5 bases from J, the gap between germline ends came to 7 bases. CDR3 length: 13 residues. The CDR3 nucleotides read TGTGCCAGCTCACCGCGGGAAACCGGGGAGCTGTTTTTT. It codes for CASSPRETGELFF. Full variable domain (rest looked up from reference TRBV18 and TRBJ2-2): NAGVMQNPRHLVRRRGQEARLRCSPMKGHSHVYWYRQLPEEGLKFMVYLQKENIIDESGMPKERFSAEFPKEGPSILRIQQVVRGDSAAYFCASSPRETGELFFGEGSRLTVL.

This chain links TRBV7-3 with TRBJ1-2; 8 nucleotides align to TRBD1. The CDR3 consists of 16 residues. V lost 5 bases to trimming and J lost 6 bases; unmatched junction nucleotides: 14. Germline V gene data show CDR1 as SGHTA and CDR2 as FQGTGA. The CDR3 DNA sequence: TGTGCCAGCAGCCTCACCGGGACAGGCCTTGAGGATGGCTACACCTTC. Amino acids: CASSLTGTGLEDGYTF.

The chain employs TRBV6-1 and TRBJ2-7; D possibly corresponds to TRBD2 (5 bases). Germline V lookup: CDR1 MNHNS, CDR2 SASEGT. V dropped 7 bases and J dropped 7 bases, with 14 bases sitting between them. There are 12 residues in the CDR3. CDR3: CASTRTQQEQYF. CDR3 nucleotides: TGTGCCAGCACCCGGACTCAACAGGAGCAGTACTTC.

Notes on this clone: This sample includes further DNA sequences coding for the same CDR3. J is TRBJ2-7 and V is TRBV7-2; D call uncertain. Trimming removed 5 bases at V and 3 bases at J, with 5 bases between. The V gene's germline CDR1 is SGHTA and CDR2 FQGNSA. This CDR3 has 11 residues. This CDR3 is CASSPDYEQYF. As DNA, the CDR3 is TGTGCCAGCAGCCCCGACTACGAGCAGTACTTC.

The CDR3 region is CASSLATLVEQYF. CDR3 DNA: TGTGCCAGCAGCTTAGCGACGCTCGTCGAGCAGTACTTC. The J gene is TRBJ2-7, the V gene TRBV7-2; no clear D gene. This CDR3 contains 13 residues. CDR1 and CDR2 (germline): SGHTA, FQGNSA. V lost 0 bases and J lost 6, with 9 bases in between.